This record covers a single T cell receptor beta chain. Antigen specificity is unknown. The PCR had 60 Vbeta and 13 Jbeta primers. Only in-frame clones appear in the TCRdb table, and some are missing; sequencing was by immunoSEQ multiplex PCR. This sample contains more than 200,000 clones. This entry belongs to a study of cytomegalovirus exposure and HLA in healthy donors. Findings of the study overall: Later analysis demonstrated an association between a missense DCLRE1C variant and TCR beta V- and J-gene trimming.

J gave up 4 bases and V 4 bases, and 3 bases lay outside the gene matches. CDR1 SGHTA and CDR2 FQGNSA come from the germline V gene. This CDR3 spans 14 amino acids. The sequencing input was PBMCs. This TCR was recovered from a woman aged 30 to 39 in good health and CMV-seropositive. The chain recombines TRBV7-2 with TRBJ2-5, with TRBD1 matching over 10 bases. The CDR3 loop is CASSSGQGGETQYF. The DNA of the CDR3 is TGTGCCAGCAGCTCCGGACAGGGGGGAGAGACCCAGTACTTC. Looking up the rest from reference TRBV7-2 and TRBJ2-5 gives the full variable domain: GAGVSQSPSNKVTEKGKDVELRCDPISGHTALYWYRQSLGQGLEFLIYFQGNSAPDKSGLPSDRFSAERTGGSVSTLTIQRTQQEDSAVYLCASSSGQGGETQYFGPGTRLLVL.